A selection of T cell receptor beta chains follows, all from one sample in a study of shared clonotypes between healthy human individuals. Libraries were prepared by immunoSEQ multiplex PCR; TCRdb keeps only in-frame clonotypes and omits some of them. The table has about 600,000 clones, about 96% seen once. The sequencing input was naive CD4+ T cells sorted from blood. The receptors were sampled from a woman aged 25 to 39 in good health. CDR3s include the opening cysteine and the closing phenylalanine or tryptophan. The D gene is left open where the match is weak. Rows may omit the clone size; those that give it use once, few, many or a size class.

D	V	size	J	DNA	CDR3
-	TRBV6-5	-	TRBJ2-7	TGTGCCAGCGGAGGGACTTTCAGCTCCTACGAGCAGTACTTC	CASGGTFSSYEQYF
-	TRBV13	-	TRBJ1-1	TGTGCCAGCAGCTTATTCGCCGTCCTGGGGACTAGGAACACTGAAGCTTTCTTT	CASSLFAVLGTRNTEAFF
-	TRBV14	-	TRBJ2-4	TGTGCCAGCAGCCGACAGGCAAACATTCAGTACTTC	CASSRQANIQYF
-	TRBV9	-	TRBJ2-7	TGTGCCAGCAGCCCGGCGACTGGACAGTTCTCCTACGAGCAGTACTTC	CASSPATGQFSYEQYF
-	TRBV28	-	TRBJ1-5	TGTGCCAGCAGTTTTCCTCTGGGCAATCAGCCCCAGCATTTT	CASSFPLGNQPQHF
-	TRBV11-2	-	TRBJ2-1	TGTGCCAGCAGCCCTCGACTAGACAATGAGCAGTTCTTC	CASSPRLDNEQFF
-	TRBV5-4	-	TRBJ2-7	TGTGCCAGCAGCTTGGGTTTAGAGGGCCGCGTGCAGTACTTC	CASSLGLEGRVQYF
-	TRBV5-6	once	TRBJ2-7	TGTGCCAGCAGCTTGGAAGGAGTTAGCTCCTACGAGCAGTACTTC	CASSLEGVSSYEQYF
-	TRBV14	-	TRBJ2-7	TGTGCCAGCAGCCAAGGGGGAAAACCCTCCTACGAGCAGTACTTC	CASSQGGKPSYEQYF
-	TRBV18	-	TRBJ1-1	TGTGCCAGCTCACCTCAAGGACCATTAGAAGAAGCTTTCTTT	CASSPQGPLEEAFF
-	TRBV7-6	-	TRBJ1-2	TGTGCCAGCAGCCCAAGGGGGGGCTATGGCTACACCTTC	CASSPRGGYGYTF
TRBD2	TRBV28	-	TRBJ2-2	TGTGCCAGCACCACGGGGGGGGTCGGGGAGCTGTTTTTT	CASTTGGVGELFF
-	TRBV19	-	TRBJ1-2	TGTGCCAGTAGTATGGGGCAGTACTCCTATGGCTACACCTTC	CASSMGQYSYGYTF
-	TRBV20-1	-	TRBJ2-2	TGCAGTGCTTACGACGCAAGGGAGCTGTTTTTT	CSAYDARELFF
-	TRBV28	-	TRBJ2-7	TGTGCCAGCGGCACCAGAACAGGGCCCACTTACGAGCAGTACTTC	CASGTRTGPTYEQYF
TRBD1	TRBV28	-	TRBJ2-1	TGTGCCAGCAGTTTAGTCCGGGACAGGGGCATCAATGAGCAGTTCTTC	CASSLVRDRGINEQFF
-	TRBV29-1	-	TRBJ2-5	TGCAGCGTCGGCGGAGATCAAGAGACCCAGTACTTC	CSVGGDQETQYF
TRBD2	TRBV2	once	TRBJ2-2	TGTGCCAGCAGTCCCAGCGGGAGGGAAGCCGGGGAGCTGTTTTTT	CASSPSGREAGELFF
-	TRBV7-9	-	TRBJ2-7	TGTGCAGGGTCCAGCGGACTAACCTACGAGCAGTACTTC	CAGSSGLTYEQYF
TRBD2	TRBV5-4	-	TRBJ2-2	TGTGCCAGCAGGCAAGGGACTAGCGGGAGGACCGGGGAGCTGTTTTTT	CASRQGTSGRTGELFF
-	TRBV7-3	once	TRBJ2-2	TGTGCCAGCAGCATACAGGGCTCCTCGAACACCGGGGAGCTGTTTTTT	CASSIQGSSNTGELFF
TRBD1	TRBV18	-	TRBJ1-2	TGTGCCAGCTCACCTTTTGTCGACAGGGACTATGGCTACACCTTC	CASSPFVDRDYGYTF
-	TRBV7-2	-	TRBJ2-1	TGTGCCAGCAGCTTAGCAGGTCCGGGCGGGATTGAGCAGTTCTTC	CASSLAGPGGIEQFF
-	TRBV4-1	-	TRBJ1-1	TGCGCCAGCAGCCTGTTCAGGGTGGGAGAAGCTTTCTTT	CASSLFRVGEAFF
-	TRBV25-1	-	TRBJ2-7	TGTGCCAGCACCAAGAGCGGGCCCCTGAACGAGCAGTACTTC	CASTKSGPLNEQYF
-	TRBV18	-	TRBJ1-2	TGTGCCAGCTCACCGTCCGGGGGGCTCTATGGCTACACCTTC	CASSPSGGLYGYTF
TRBD2	TRBV27	-	TRBJ2-3	TGTGCCAGCAAATTAGCGGGAGCCGCAGATACGCAGTATTTT	CASKLAGAADTQYF
TRBD2	TRBV7-9	-	TRBJ2-3	TGTGCCAGCAGCCGATTAGCGGGAGGAGCAGGAGATACGCAGTATTTT	CASSRLAGGAGDTQYF
TRBD1	TRBV19	-	TRBJ1-5	TGTGCCAGTAGTGCCCCGGACAGGGAGAATCAGCCCCAGCATTTT	CASSAPDRENQPQHF
TRBD1	TRBV5-6	-	TRBJ1-2	TGTGCCAGCGCCGGGACAGCTAACTATGGCTACACCTTC	CASAGTANYGYTF
-	TRBV7-9	-	TRBJ2-1	TGTGCCAGCAGCTTAGAACTGGCTAGCAGCAATGAGCAGTTCTTC	CASSLELASSNEQFF
TRBD2	TRBV28	-	TRBJ2-5	TGTGCCAGCAGTTTGGCGGGGGAGGTCTCAGAGACCCAGTACTTC	CASSLAGEVSETQYF
-	TRBV4-2	few	TRBJ1-5	TGTGCCAGCAGCCAACGTGACAGCAATCAGCCCCAGCATTTT	CASSQRDSNQPQHF
TRBD2	TRBV5-4	-	TRBJ2-7	TGTGCCAGCAGCCAAGTCGACGGGGGAGGGCCGCCTCACGAGCAGTACTTC	CASSQVDGGGPPHEQYF
-	TRBV7-3	-	TRBJ2-1	TGTGCCAGCAGCTCGGGTGCGGGGAGCTCCTACAATGAGCAGTTCTTC	CASSSGAGSSYNEQFF
-	TRBV5-4	-	TRBJ2-3	TGTGCCAGCAGCTTCGCTGCGACGGAAGATACGCAGTATTTT	CASSFAATEDTQYF
-	TRBV27	-	TRBJ2-3	TGTGCCAGCAGTCTTACGGCCCCTCCAGATACGCAGTATTTT	CASSLTAPPDTQYF
-	TRBV13	once	TRBJ1-5	TGTGCCAGCAGCTTAGGTCTTATTCATCGGCCCCAGCATTTT	CASSLGLIHRPQHF
-	TRBV6-5	-	TRBJ2-5	TGTGCCACATGGGAAGAGACCCAGTACTTC	CATWEETQYF
-	TRBV5-1	-	TRBJ2-7	TGCGCCAGCAGCTTAGGGGACGGAATATCCTACGAGCAGTACTTC	CASSLGDGISYEQYF
-	TRBV29-1	-	TRBJ1-2	TGCAGCGTTGACGGCTACACCTTC	CSVDGYTF
-	TRBV5-1	-	TRBJ1-1	TGCGCCAGCAGCTCTGGGACACCGAACACTGAAGCTTTCTTT	CASSSGTPNTEAFF
TRBD2	TRBV7-2	-	TRBJ2-1	TGTGCCAGCAGCCCGGGACTACGCAATGAGCAGTTCTTC	CASSPGLRNEQFF
-	TRBV30	once	TRBJ2-1	TGTGCCTGGAGTGGACAGAGCTACAATGAGCAGTTCTTC	CAWSGQSYNEQFF
-	TRBV7-9	-	TRBJ2-1	TGTGCCAGCAGCTTTGCGGGACAGAATAGGAATGAGCAGTTCTTC	CASSFAGQNRNEQFF
-	TRBV5-1	-	TRBJ1-1	TGCGCCAGCAGCTTACGTGGGAACACTGAAGCTTTCTTT	CASSLRGNTEAFF
-	TRBV9	-	TRBJ2-5	TGTGCCAGCAGCGTAAACGTCGGAGAGACCCAGTACTTC	CASSVNVGETQYF
-	TRBV27	once	TRBJ1-4	TGTGCCAGCAGTCTCCTGGGGGGGGCGGCTGAAAAACTGTTTTTT	CASSLLGGAAEKLFF
TRBD1	TRBV5-5	-	TRBJ2-1	TGTGCCAGCAGCTTCGGACAGGGTTTCTACAATGAGCAGTTCTTC	CASSFGQGFYNEQFF
-	TRBV2	-	TRBJ1-5	TGTGCCAGCAGTGAATGGGACATTAATCAGCCCCAGCATTTT	CASSEWDINQPQHF
TRBD1	TRBV28	-	TRBJ2-7	TGTGCCAGCAGTAACCCCGGGACAGGGGCCGACGAGCAGTACTTC	CASSNPGTGADEQYF